Listed below are T cell receptor beta chains from one sample, sequenced in a study of shared clonotypes between healthy human individuals. Repertoires were generated with immunoSEQ multiplex PCR, while TCRdb's copy carries only in-frame clones and drops some. Here the sample spans nearly 600,000 clones, about 95% being singletons. Sequenced material: naive CD8+ T cells sorted from blood. Every receptor here comes from a woman aged 25-40 years in good health. Each CDR3 is given with its conserved first and last residue.

v_gene	j_gene	CDR3aa
TRBV7-9	TRBJ1-1	CASSLVEPEAFF
TRBV10-3	TRBJ1-1	CATRLDRGQGRTEAFF
TRBV7-6	TRBJ2-3	CASSLSAGSYTDTQYF
TRBV29-1	TRBJ1-2	CSVVWTGLNYGYTF
TRBV6-1	TRBJ1-5	CASSELRGPGNQPQHF
TRBV27	TRBJ2-3	CASSLFGTGGDTQYF
TRBV4-1	TRBJ1-2	CASSQFDGDNYGYTF
TRBV19	TRBJ2-1	CASRLRLADYNEQFF
TRBV30	TRBJ2-1	CAWSVLTSGDEQFF
TRBV9	TRBJ1-2	CASSVEIRGYDYGYTF
TRBV11-2	TRBJ2-7	CASSLGQGFYEQYF
TRBV9	TRBJ1-1	CASSVTRNTEAFF
TRBV7-9	TRBJ2-7	CATSPGAPDEQYF
TRBV27	TRBJ1-5	CASRVTGGNQPQHF
TRBV11-2	TRBJ2-7	CASSFGLAAYEQYF
TRBV7-9	TRBJ2-7	CASSEGSYEQYF
TRBV7-3	TRBJ2-3	CASSLTSGITDTQYF
TRBV27	TRBJ2-1	CASSLVIGQVSYNEQFF
TRBV4-1	TRBJ2-6	CATPPGSKSGANVLTF
TRBV7-3	TRBJ2-1	CASSSGLGINNEQFF
TRBV7-6	TRBJ1-1	CASSLEADGNTEAFF
TRBV13	TRBJ2-5	CASSPRGIDSRATQYF
TRBV5-4	TRBJ2-2	CASSWGGLLNTGELFF
TRBV28	TRBJ2-1	CASRQSGAPDEQFF
TRBV5-1	TRBJ2-1	CASSKPSGELNEQFF
TRBV7-6	TRBJ2-7	CASSEDRSYEQYF
TRBV15	TRBJ2-1	CATSRAPVAGVYHEQFF
TRBV7-8	TRBJ1-1	CASSATGRMNTEAFF
TRBV7-9	TRBJ2-7	CASSLGRGVGSYEQYF
TRBV2	TRBJ2-3	CASRAYLLSTDTQYF
TRBV25-1	TRBJ1-2	CASSGGGGYTF
TRBV27	TRBJ2-1	CASKTGSSYNEQFF
TRBV2	TRBJ2-1	CASSDSNYNEQFF
TRBV7-7	TRBJ2-1	CASSFGWGTHNEQFF
TRBV7-9	TRBJ2-5	CASSSGLAEEETQYF
TRBV27	TRBJ2-7	CASSLSGQGIREQYF
TRBV7-6	TRBJ2-1	CASSLHPPWDEQFF
TRBV28	TRBJ2-5	CASQGRETQYF
TRBV7-9	TRBJ2-7	CASAPGASGSHQYEQYF
TRBV6-5	TRBJ2-7	CASSYRVGDEQYF
TRBV5-8	TRBJ1-1	CASSHARRTGHTEAFF
TRBV28	TRBJ1-3	CASIGQGPYSGNTIYF
TRBV4-1	TRBJ1-5	CASSQGDRATQPQHF
TRBV4-2	TRBJ2-7	CASSQDGTSGYEQYF
TRBV6-1	TRBJ2-1	CASNNNEQFF
TRBV6-5	TRBJ1-2	CASTQDVTVGYTF
TRBV7-8	-	CASSDLTGTYEQYF
TRBV27	TRBJ2-3	CASSLTGHDTQYF
TRBV15	TRBJ2-7	CATSSLGEQYF